This paragraph reports one TCR beta chain. Its matching antigen is unknown. V shed 4 bases and J 1 base; nucleotides not matched to a gene: 6. The CDR3 has 16 amino acids. Germline CDR1 and CDR2: MNHEY and SVGAGI. Amplification yielded TCR beta CDR3 regions, with RNA transcripts as the source. First-round RT-PCR targeting the TCR CDR3 was performed with the HTBI primer set. MiXCR was run by TCRdb on the multiplex PCR reads, yielding one entry per CDR3 protein. The sample has 250,000 or so distinct CDR3 sequences, 16% seen once; the top ten hold under 35%. This sample is drawn from a study of T cells in Graves' hyperthyroidism and ophthalmopathy. Whole-study results and caveats: Model output signaled ophthalmopathy a median roughly 6 months ahead of onset.

The sequenced material came from blood. The source is a woman younger than 30 with Graves' ophthalmopathy. J is TRBJ2-2 and V is TRBV6-5; 7 bases map to TRBD1. The CDR3 reads CASSSQGQLNTGELFF. In DNA form, the CDR3 reads TGTGCCAGCAGTTCCCAGGGACAGCTGAACACCGGGGAGCTGTTTTTT.